The 18 T cell receptor beta chains below come from one sample, sequenced in a study of human T cells and chemical hapten exposure. TCRdb ran MiXCR on the RACE reads and lists one entry per CDR3 protein. The sample yields a few hundred thousand distinct CDR3 sequences, 5% to 6.5% seen once. Time point noted: pre-sensitization, week 0. The treatment denotes: therapeutic diphenylcyclopropenone sensitization with weekly scalp DPC. Sequencing used whole blood, obtained in connection with sensitization to the hapten diphenylcyclopropenone (DPC). Receptor source: a woman aged 18-35 years with alopecia areata. Some clones in this sample may be carry-over from other donors' samples.

The sample holds a few counts of this clonotype. The chain combines TRBV18 with TRBJ1-1, with TRBD1 matching over 9 bases. Germline V gene lookup returns CDR1 KGHSH and CDR2 LQKENI. The CDR3 is made up of 15 amino acids. The V and J ends lost 6 bases and 5 bases, in that order; junction bases with no gene match: 10. The chain's CDR3 is CASSPTGGKSTEAFF. Written as DNA, the CDR3 is TGTGCCAGCTCTCCGACAGGGGGGAAGAGTACTGAAGCTTTCTTT.

This clonotype was seen a few times. The chain has TRBV7-2 and TRBJ2-7; D is unresolved. V was clipped by 3 bases and J by 1 base, with 19 bases between them. This CDR3 has 17 amino acids. Germline assignment: CDR1 SGHTA and CDR2 FQGNSA. The CDR3 nucleotides are TGTGCCAGCAGCTTGGTCCCAAGCACCCTCGGATCCTACGAGCAGTACTTC. As protein: CASSLVPSTLGSYEQYF. Together with reference TRBV7-2 and TRBJ2-7, the CDR3 gives the full variable domain: GAGVSQSPSNKVTEKGKDVELRCDPISGHTALYWYRQSLGQGLEFLIYFQGNSAPDKSGLPSDRFSAERTGGSVSTLTIQRTQQEDSAVYLCASSLVPSTLGSYEQYFGPGTRLTVT.

This clonotype was found many times. The genes are TRBV29-1 and TRBJ2-2; no definite D call. The germline V gene has CDR1 SQVTM and CDR2 ANQGSEA. The CDR3 is made up of 11 amino acids. The V and J ends lost 7 bases and 10 bases respectively, with 13 bases between them. The CDR3 sequence is CSAFSDLELFF. CDR3 DNA sequence: TGCAGCGCCTTCTCCGACTTGGAGCTGTTTTTT.

On this clonotype: A clone one base away is much larger, so this may be a read error. This sequence joins TRBV4-3 and TRBJ2-1; TRBD2 matches 11 bases. The CDR3 has 18 residues. CDR1 and CDR2 (germline): LGHNA, YSLEER. CDR3 region: CTSSQDHGSGGAYNEQFF. CDR3 DNA: TGCACCAGCAGCCAAGATCATGGTAGCGGGGGGGCCTACAATGAGCAGTTCTTC.

The chain links TRBV18 to TRBJ2-2, with 11 bases aligning to TRBD1. The V gene end was trimmed by 3 bases and the J gene end by 6 bases; junction bases not matched to a gene: 6. The CDR3 contains 16 residues. Looked up from germline, CDR1 is KGHSH and CDR2 is LQKENI. CDR3 residues: CASSPGQGAAAGELFF. The CDR3 nucleotides are TGTGCCAGCTCACCTGGACAGGGGGCAGCCGCCGGGGAGCTGTTTTTT.

This clonotype was seen repeatedly, ten times or more. The genes are TRBV20-1 and TRBJ2-1; either TRBD1 or TRBD2 may supply D (6 bases each). The V gene's germline CDR1 is DFQATT and CDR2 SNEGSKA (reference sequence). Trimming shortened V by 6 bases and J by 4 bases, and 13 bases separated the two germline ends. CDR3 size: 13 residues. CDR3 loop: CSAPGASYNEQFF. In DNA, the CDR3 is TGCAGTGCCCCGGGGGCGAGTTACAATGAGCAGTTCTTC.

This clonotype was seen repeatedly, ten times or more. The CDR3 DNA reads TGCAGTGCTTCGACAGGTTATAATTCACCCCTCCACTTT. It specifies CSASTGYNSPLHF. The chain recombines TRBV20-1 with TRBJ1-6; D is possibly TRBD1 (6 bases). With 5 bases removed from V and 4 bases from J, the gap between germline ends came to 9 bases. The germline V gene has CDR1 DFQATT and CDR2 SNEGSKA (reference sequence). This CDR3 spans 13 amino acids.

V usage is TRBV28 and J usage is TRBJ1-1, with a tentative D call TRBD1 (6 bases). With 1 base removed from V and 4 bases from J, the gap between germline ends came to 22 bases. This CDR3 comprises 18 residues. Germline V gives CDR1 MDHEN, CDR2 SYDVKM. CDR3: CASSLYGLSPRGGTEAFF. The CDR3 coding sequence is TGTGCCAGCAGTTTATATGGCCTTTCCCCGAGGGGGGGCACTGAAGCTTTCTTT.

The table lists this clonotype with a few counts. The chain carries TRBV7-9 and TRBJ2-7; D perhaps matches TRBD2 (5 bases). V was clipped by 5 bases and J by 1 base, with 15 bases between them. Germline assignment: CDR1 SEHNR and CDR2 FQNEAQ (reference sequence). The CDR3 extends over 15 amino acids. The DNA for the CDR3 is TGTGCCAGCAGCAGTCGGGAAGCCGGATCCTACGAGCAGTACTTC. As protein: CASSSREAGSYEQYF.

This clonotype showed up many times. The genes are TRBV6-5 and TRBJ1-5; the match to TRBD1 covers 8 bases. J lost 6 bases, V lost 5 bases, and 6 bases had no gene match. CDR3 size: 14 residues. Germline CDR1 reads MNHEY; CDR2 reads SVGAGI. This CDR3 reads CASSPTGGSQPQHF. CDR3 sequence (DNA): TGTGCCAGCAGTCCTACAGGGGGAAGTCAGCCCCAGCATTTT.

The genes are TRBV18 and TRBJ2-7, with TRBD2 matching 10 bases. The CDR3 runs 16 residues. The germline CDR1 and CDR2 sequences are KGHSH and LQKENI. Losses at the gene ends were 1 base for V and 1 base for J; bases not matched to a gene: 4. The CDR3 loop reads CASSPLSSGGSYEQYF. DNA for the CDR3: TGTGCCAGCTCACCACTTTCTAGCGGGGGTTCCTACGAGCAGTACTTC.

This clonotype came up a few times. The chain employs TRBV20-1 and TRBJ1-2; D may be TRBD1 (5 bases). The CDR3 extends over 12 amino acids. V was clipped by 2 bases and J by 3 bases, with 7 bases between them. Per the germline V gene, CDR1 is DFQATT and CDR2 is SNEGSKA (reference sequence). This chain's CDR3 is CSARRGDYGYTF. CDR3 bases: TGCAGTGCTAGAAGGGGAGACTATGGCTACACCTTC.

This clonotype has ten or more counts. The V gene is TRBV12-3 or TRBV12-4, the J gene TRBJ1-5; the D gene is possibly TRBD1 (5 bases). The V end lost 6 bases, the J end lost 4 bases, and 13 bases lay between the germline ends. The CDR3 has 14 residues. CDR3 coding DNA: TGTGCCAGCAGACTTAGAGGGGAAAATCAGCCCCAGCATTTT. It specifies CASRLRGENQPQHF.

The sample holds many counts of this clonotype. The chain joins TRBV18 to TRBJ1-2; 12 nucleotides align to TRBD1. This CDR3 comprises 16 residues. The germline V gene has CDR1 KGHSH and CDR2 LQKENI. V shed 3 bases and J 4 bases; nucleotides not matched to a gene: 6. CDR3 in DNA: TGTGCCAGCTCACCCTCCCCGGGACAGGGGGCCTATGGCTACACCTTC. Its protein product is CASSPSPGQGAYGYTF.

This clonotype was observed at least ten times. V gene TRBV2 combines with J gene TRBJ2-3; 10 bases are shared with TRBD1. The germline CDR1 and CDR2 sequences are SNHLY and FYNNEI. This CDR3 comprises 14 residues. Trimming removed 11 bases from V and 0 bases from J; junction bases left unmatched: 5. Here the CDR3 reads CAGQGGISTDTQYF. CDR3 coding DNA: TGTGCCGGACAGGGGGGCATTAGCACAGATACGCAGTATTTT.

This clonotype was seen at least ten times. The rearrangement joins TRBV29-1 to TRBJ1-1, with D maybe TRBD1 (5 bases). CDR3 length equals 10 residues. Trimming took off 7 bases at V and 5 bases at J, with 8 bases between the two ends. Germline V gene data show CDR1 as SQVTM and CDR2 as ANQGSEA. The CDR3 loop is CSARVTEAFF. In DNA form, the CDR3 reads TGCAGCGCCAGGGTTACTGAAGCTTTCTTT.

This clonotype was seen repeatedly, ten times or more. DNA for the CDR3: TGCAGTGCTCTCGACCCAGGGGATGGGGGGCCCCAGCATTTT. It yields the protein CSALDPGDGGPQHF. The rearrangement uses TRBV20-1 and TRBJ1-5, with a tentative D call TRBD1 (6 bases). The V gene lost 5 bases and the J gene lost 9 bases, with 20 bases spanning the gap. CDR3 size: 14 residues. CDR1 and CDR2 from the germline V gene are DFQATT and SNEGSKA (reference sequence).

Many counts were recorded for this clonotype. V gene TRBV15 combines with J gene TRBJ1-1, with a possible D match to TRBD1 (5 bases). Germline loops: CDR1 LNHNV, CDR2 YYDKDF (reference sequence). V was clipped by 3 bases and J by 0 bases, with 11 bases between them. There are 15 residues in the CDR3. The CDR3 DNA reads TGTGCCACCAGCAGTCGACAGAGGTTGAACACTGAAGCTTTCTTT. It is translated as CATSSRQRLNTEAFF.